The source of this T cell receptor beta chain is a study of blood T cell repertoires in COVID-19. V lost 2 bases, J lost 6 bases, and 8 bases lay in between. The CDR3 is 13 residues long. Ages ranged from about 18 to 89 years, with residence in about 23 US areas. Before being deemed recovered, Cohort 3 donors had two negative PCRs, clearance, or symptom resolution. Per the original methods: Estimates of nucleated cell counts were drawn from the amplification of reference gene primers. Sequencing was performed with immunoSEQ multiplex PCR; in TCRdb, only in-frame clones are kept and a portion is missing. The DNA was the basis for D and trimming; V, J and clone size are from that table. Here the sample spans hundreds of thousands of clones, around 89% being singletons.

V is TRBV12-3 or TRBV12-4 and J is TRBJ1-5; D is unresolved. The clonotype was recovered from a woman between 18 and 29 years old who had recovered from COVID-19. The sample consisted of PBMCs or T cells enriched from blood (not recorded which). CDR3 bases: TGTGCCAGCAGTTTAAGTCGGGGTCAGCCCCAGCATTTT. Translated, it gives CASSLSRGQPQHF.